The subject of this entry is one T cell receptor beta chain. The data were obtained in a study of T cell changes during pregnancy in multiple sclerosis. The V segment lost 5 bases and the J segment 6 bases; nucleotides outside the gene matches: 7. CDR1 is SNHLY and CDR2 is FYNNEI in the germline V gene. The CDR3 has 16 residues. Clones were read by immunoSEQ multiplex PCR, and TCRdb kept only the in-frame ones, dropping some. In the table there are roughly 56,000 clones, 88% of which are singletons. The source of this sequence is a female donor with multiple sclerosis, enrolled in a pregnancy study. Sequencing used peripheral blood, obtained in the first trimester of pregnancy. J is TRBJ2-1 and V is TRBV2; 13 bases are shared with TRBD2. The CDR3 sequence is CASSLLLAGGGNEQFF. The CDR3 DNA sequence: TGTGCCAGCAGTCTCTTACTAGCGGGAGGGGGCAATGAGCAGTTCTTC.